This TCR beta chain was found in a study of blood T cell repertoires in COVID-19. Study in general: Whether acute or convalescent, the COVID-19 samples came from the United States, Italy and Spain. From T cells, B-cell-depleted T cells, or PBMCs came the material, which was cDNA or gDNA.

Assay used: immunoSEQ multiplex PCR; TCRdb lists only in-frame clones, some missing. This table has 100,000 to 150,000 clones, approximately 74% appearing once. V shed 4 bases, J shed 8 bases, and the junction held 7 bases outside the gene matches. Germline-derived CDR1 and CDR2 are LNHDA and SQIVND (reference sequence). The CDR3 has 14 amino acids. The chain links TRBV19 to TRBJ2-1; TRBD2 matches 8 bases. The sequencing sample was made of peripheral blood. The source is a man aged 60 to 69 with acute or convalescent COVID-19. The CDR3 sequence is CASSKLAARDEQFF. In nucleotides, the CDR3 is TGTGCCAGTAGTAAACTAGCGGCGAGGGATGAGCAGTTCTTC.